One and the same sample provided the 25 T cell receptor beta chains below, sequenced in a study of blood T cell repertoires in COVID-19. The data were produced by immunoSEQ multiplex PCR, yet TCRdb's version contains in-frame clones alone and is incomplete. The table has 250,000 to 300,000 clones, approximately 85% seen once. The sample was PBMCs or T cells enriched from blood (not recorded which). The receptors originated from a woman aged 50 to 60 who had recovered from COVID-19.

The chain recombines TRBV7-9 with TRBJ1-1; D perhaps matches TRBD1 (6 bases). The germline V and J ends were trimmed by 5 bases and 1 base, with 8 bases remaining between them. The CDR3 has 13 residues. Germline V gene lookup returns CDR1 SEHNR and CDR2 FQNEAQ (reference sequence). The CDR3 DNA reads as TGTGCCAGCAGCAAACAGGGGAACACTGAAGCTTTCTTT. Translated, it gives CASSKQGNTEAFF. Supplemented by reference TRBV7-9 and TRBJ1-1, the full variable domain reads DTGVSQNPRHKITKRGQNVTFRCDPISEHNRLYWYRQTLGQGPEFLTYFQNEAQLEKSRLLSDRFSAERPKGSFSTLEIQRTEQGDSAMYLCASSKQGNTEAFFGQGTRLTVV.

The count of this clone is one. The J gene is TRBJ2-6, the V gene TRBV28; D perhaps matches TRBD2 (7 bases). V gave up 1 base and J gave up 1 base, with 11 bases separating them. The CDR3 loop spans 17 amino acids. Germline CDR1 MDHEN, CDR2 SYDVKM. As DNA, the CDR3 is TGTGCCAGCAGTTTATCCAGGGGAGGGTCTGGGGCCAACGTCCTGACTTTC. As protein: CASSLSRGGSGANVLTF.

This clone was observed once. The chain couples TRBV19 to TRBJ2-1; 13 bases agree with TRBD2. Trimming took 3 bases from V and 8 from J; bases not matched to a gene: 10. The CDR3 is 17 amino acids. Germline values: CDR1 LNHDA, CDR2 SQIVND (reference sequence). CDR3 sequence (DNA): TGTGCCAGTAGTATTTTACTAGCGGGAGGGCCCCGTGATGAGCAGTTCTTC. Translated: CASSILLAGGPRDEQFF.

The gene calls are TRBV11-2 and TRBJ1-3; a possible D gene is TRBD1 (5 bases). Looked up from germline, CDR1 is SGHAT and CDR2 is FQNNGV. V lost 0 bases to trimming and J lost 4 bases, with 7 bases between them. This CDR3 is 14 amino acids long. The CDR3 DNA follows: TGTGCCAGCAGCTTAGATTGGGGCGGAAACACCATATATTTT. It codes for CASSLDWGGNTIYF.

A single count supports this clone. V and J are TRBV2 and TRBJ1-1; D call uncertain. V was pared by 7 bases and J by 0 bases, with 9 bases between. The CDR3 length is 13 residues. Germline CDR1 and CDR2: SNHLY and FYNNEI. The CDR3 is CASIGIMNTEAFF. The CDR3 coding sequence is TGTGCCAGCATCGGGATCATGAACACTGAAGCTTTCTTT.

This chain uses TRBV27 with TRBJ2-2; a possible D gene is TRBD2 (5 bases). The CDR3 loop spans 15 amino acids. Germline loops: CDR1 MNHEY, CDR2 SMNVEV (reference sequence). The V end lost 3 bases, the J end lost 2 bases, and 10 bases lay between the germline ends. Written as DNA, the CDR3 is TGTGCCAGCAGTTTCTTGCTAGCAAACACCGGGGAGCTGTTTTTT. Its translation: CASSFLLANTGELFF.

CDR3 nucleotide sequence: TGTGCCAGCATATTCCTAGCGGGAGGCTACGAGCAGTACTTC. Its protein product is CASIFLAGGYEQYF. The chain joins TRBV2 to TRBJ2-7; 11 bases map to TRBD2. V was pared by 7 bases and J by 3 bases, with 5 bases of the junction left unmatched. The CDR3 sequence is 14 residues long. From germline, CDR1 is SNHLY and CDR2 FYNNEI.

This clone was seen a handful of times. The chain joins TRBV18 to TRBJ1-1, with 8 bases identical to TRBD1. V trimming: 2 bases; J trimming: 0 bases; junction bases outside the gene matches: 2. The CDR3 spans 15 residues. Germline CDR1 is KGHSH and CDR2 is LQKENI. CDR3 protein: CASSPVGQVNTEAFF. In DNA, the CDR3 is TGTGCCAGCTCACCAGTGGGACAGGTGAACACTGAAGCTTTCTTT.

Only one count was recorded for this clone. J is TRBJ1-2 and V is TRBV11-2, with 10 bases aligning to TRBD1. Per germline, CDR1 SGHAT and CDR2 FQNNGV. V lost 5 bases, J lost 6 bases, and 6 bases stayed unmatched. The CDR3 totals 14 residues. The CDR3 sequence: CASSRQTGGDGYTF. CDR3 coding DNA: TGTGCCAGCAGCCGCCAGACAGGGGGCGATGGCTACACCTTC.

The CDR3 region is CASSSTLSYGYTF. In nucleotides, the CDR3 is TGTGCCAGCAGTAGTACCCTCAGCTATGGCTACACCTTC. This sequence joins TRBV2 and TRBJ1-2; D gene uncertain. Germline CDR1 SNHLY, CDR2 FYNNEI. This CDR3 has 13 amino acids. Trimming took off 5 bases at V and 4 bases at J, with 11 bases between the two ends.

The chain employs TRBV5-1 and TRBJ1-2; 9 bases are shared with TRBD1. The CDR3 totals 14 residues. Trimming took 4 bases from V and 4 from J; bases not matched to a gene: 5. Germline V gene sequence: CDR1 SGHRS, CDR2 YFSETQ. DNA of the CDR3: TGCGCCAGCAGCACCGGACAGGGGTCCTATGGCTACACCTTC. Translation gives CASSTGQGSYGYTF.

The V and J genes are TRBV27 and TRBJ1-6; D gene unclear. The germline V gene encodes CDR1 MNHEY and CDR2 SMNVEV (reference sequence). The V end was cut by 6 bases, the J end by 16 bases, with 16 bases between. The CDR3 has 12 amino acids. CDR3 DNA sequence: TGTGCCAGCAGAGAACTTGGACTAACTCTCCACTTT. Encoded protein: CASRELGLTLHF.

This chain uses TRBV3-1 (or the pseudogene TRBV3-2) with TRBJ1-1; no reliable D call. CDR1 is LGHDT, CDR2 YNNKEL, per germline (reference sequence). The CDR3 runs to 13 residues. Between the trimmed V and J ends, which lost 0 bases and 3 bases, there was a span of 5 bases. Here the CDR3 DNA reads TGTGCCAGCAGCCAAGAGTCGTACACTGAAGCTTTCTTT. Residues: CASSQESYTEAFF.

The chain recombines TRBV6-1 with TRBJ1-6, with D possibly TRBD1 on 6 matching bases. The CDR3 has 14 amino acids. V lost 1 base and J 10 bases, leaving 11 bases between the germline ends. The germline V gene encodes CDR1 MNHNS and CDR2 SASEGT. The DNA for the CDR3 is TGTGCCAGCAGTGAAGTACAGGGCGTCTCACCCCTCCACTTT. Its translation: CASSEVQGVSPLHF.

The chain has TRBV6-5 and TRBJ2-7; TRBD2 agrees at 7 bases. This CDR3 contains 14 residues. Trimming at V came to 6 bases and at J to 0 bases, leaving 5 bases not matched to a gene. Germline V gene sequence: CDR1 MNHEY, CDR2 SVGAGI. The CDR3 DNA reads TGTGCCAGCAGGGCCCGGACTAGCTCCTACGAGCAGTACTTC. Translated, it gives CASRARTSSYEQYF.

The V call is TRBV6-5, the J call TRBJ1-2, with TRBD1 identical over 9 bases. Germline loops: CDR1 MNHEY, CDR2 SVGAGI. CDR3 length: 15 residues. The V and J ends lost 0 bases and 8 bases, in that order; junction bases with no gene match: 7. The chain's CDR3 is CASSYSGQGWGGYTF. The CDR3 region has the DNA TGTGCCAGCAGTTACTCGGGACAGGGTTGGGGAGGCTACACCTTC.

V usage is TRBV2 and J usage is TRBJ1-4, with D maybe TRBD1 (5 bases). V was shortened by 4 bases and J by 5 bases, with 8 bases between the two germline ends. The CDR3 is 13 amino acids. Germline CDR1 is SNHLY and CDR2 is FYNNEI. CDR3 sequence (DNA): TGTGCCAGCAGTGGGGGGGAAAATGAAAAACTGTTTTTT. Translating it yields CASSGGENEKLFF.

The chain joins TRBV3-1 (or the pseudogene TRBV3-2) to TRBJ2-7, with 13 bases matching TRBD2. V was pared by 3 bases and J by 2 bases, with 1 base of the junction left unmatched. Germline values: CDR1 LGHDT, CDR2 YNNKEL (reference sequence). CDR3 length: 15 amino acids. As DNA, the CDR3 is TGTGCCAGCAGCCAGGGACTAGCGGGAACCTACGAGCAGTACTTC. Amino acid sequence: CASSQGLAGTYEQYF.

The gene calls are TRBV7-8 and TRBJ2-4; D is unresolved. The V end lost 5 bases, the J end lost 6 bases, and 8 bases lay between the germline ends. The CDR3 runs 12 residues. Germline CDR1 is SGHVS and CDR2 is FQNEAQ. The CDR3 reads CASSALRNIQYF. The CDR3 bases are TGTGCCAGCAGCGCCCTTAGAAACATTCAGTACTTC.

With regard to this clone: Other DNA sequences in the same sample also yield this CDR3. The genes are TRBV27 and TRBJ2-7, with TRBD1 matching over 7 bases. The V segment lost 3 bases and the J segment 4 bases; nucleotides outside the gene matches: 3. The CDR3 runs 13 residues. From germline, CDR1 is MNHEY and CDR2 SMNVEV (reference sequence). CDR3: CASSLAGGYEQYF. CDR3 DNA: TGTGCCAGCAGTTTGGCAGGGGGTTACGAGCAGTACTTC.

This clone has only a few counts. The chain is built from TRBV9 and TRBJ2-3, with 10 bases lining up with TRBD2. Germline V lookup: CDR1 SGDLS, CDR2 YYNGEE. The V and J ends lost 0 bases and 1 base, in that order; junction bases with no gene match: 11. The CDR3 is 19 residues long. The DNA of the CDR3 is TGTGCCAGCAGCGTAGGCCCGCTAGCGGGAGAATGGGGCACAGATACGCAGTATTTT. This translates into CASSVGPLAGEWGTDTQYF.

The chain combines TRBV11-2 with TRBJ2-1, with 7 bases identical to TRBD2. V was clipped by 3 bases and J by 7 bases; unmatched bases: 9. Germline values: CDR1 SGHAT, CDR2 FQNNGV. The CDR3 runs 15 residues. CDR3 sequence: CASSLRGSTINEQFF. The DNA for the CDR3 is TGTGCCAGCAGCTTGCGCGGGAGTACGATAAATGAGCAGTTCTTC.

This chain links TRBV5-4 with TRBJ2-1; 12 bases line up with TRBD2. This CDR3 region has 16 residues. CDR1 and CDR2 from the germline V gene are SGHNT and YYREEE (reference sequence). The trim removed 3 bases at V and 4 bases at J, leaving 5 bases unmatched. This CDR3 is CASSSHGTSGYNEQFF. CDR3 DNA: TGTGCCAGCAGCTCCCACGGGACTAGCGGGTACAATGAGCAGTTCTTC.

The V and J genes are TRBV15 and TRBJ2-5; 13 positions match TRBD2. V dropped 5 bases and J dropped 6; count of bases not matched to a gene: 9. CDR3 length: 16 amino acids. Germline CDR1 LNHNV, CDR2 YYDKDF (reference sequence). The CDR3: CATSEAGLAGLKTQYF. The CDR3 DNA reads TGTGCCACCAGCGAAGCGGGACTAGCGGGGTTGAAGACCCAGTACTTC.

This rearrangement joins TRBV7-3 to TRBJ1-1, with 11 bases fitting TRBD1. The CDR3 sequence is 20 residues long. Germline lookup yields CDR1 SGHTA and CDR2 FQGTGA. With 1 base clipped from V and 0 bases from J, the junction kept 13 bases outside the gene matches. The chain's CDR3 is CASSLKPWTGGSLMNTEAFF. CDR3 in DNA: TGTGCCAGCAGCTTAAAGCCCTGGACAGGGGGCTCCTTGATGAACACTGAAGCTTTCTTT. The full variable domain, completed using reference TRBV7-3 and TRBJ1-1, is GAGVSQTPSNKVTEKGKYVELRCDPISGHTALYWYRQSLGQGPEFLIYFQGTGAADDSGLPNDRFFAVRPEGSVSTLKIQRTERGDSAVYLCASSLKPWTGGSLMNTEAFFGQGTRLTVV.